This passage covers 9 T cell receptor beta chains from one sample sequenced in a study of post-analysis software for immune sequencing data. Points from the study as a whole: In patients, TRBV5-6, TRBV5-1 and TRBV20-1 belonged to five TRBV segments found more frequently than in controls.

Incorporated into the TCR beta cDNA libraries were unique molecular identifiers, which served to reduce PCR and sequencing biases. A single record per CDR3 protein comes from TCRdb applying MiXCR to the PCR reads. The profile covers about 400,000 distinct CDR3 sequences, with roughly 30% appearing a single time and around 15% taken by the ten largest. The antigens of these receptors remain unknown. Sequencing was performed on blood. These receptors all come from a girl aged 10-17 years with multiple sclerosis.

This clonotype appeared a few times. At one end the junction does not follow the germline gene, possibly because of a read error. This rearrangement joins TRBV4-1 to TRBJ2-1; TRBD1 might be the D (5 bases). This CDR3 region has 17 residues. From germline, CDR1 is MGHRA and CDR2 YSYEKL. The CDR3 is CVSSQGSARASYNEQFF. The CDR3 DNA is TGCGTCAGCAGCCAAGGATCGGCCAGGGCCTCCTACAATGAGCAGTTCTTC.

This chain uses TRBV28 with TRBJ1-2, with unresolved D. The CDR3 consists of 13 residues. V shed 5 bases and J shed 5 bases, with 12 bases lying between them. Germline CDR1 is MDHEN and CDR2 is SYDVKM. The CDR3 coding sequence is TGTGCCAGCAGTCTATTTTCCCAATATGGCTACACCTTC. Translating gives CASSLFSQYGYTF.

The rearrangement joins TRBV7-8 to TRBJ1-5; the D gene is possibly TRBD1 (5 bases). The V end lost 1 base, the J end lost 0 bases, and 10 bases lay between the germline ends. The germline V gene has CDR1 SGHVS and CDR2 FQNEAQ. The CDR3 contains 16 residues. CDR3 nucleotides: TGTGCCAGCAGCTTAGTGGCAGGGCCTAGCAATCAGCCCCAGCATTTT. Amino acids: CASSLVAGPSNQPQHF.

The V and J genes are TRBV12-3 or TRBV12-4 and TRBJ1-2; D unclear. Between the trimmed V and J ends, which lost 6 bases and 11 bases, there was a span of 16 bases. The CDR3 totals 12 residues. The CDR3 loop reads CASSPGVPPYTF. DNA for the CDR3: TGTGCCAGCAGCCCCGGGGTGCCCCCTTACACCTTC.

V gene TRBV18 combines with J gene TRBJ2-7; weak D call: TRBD2 (6 bases). There are 14 residues in the CDR3. From germline, CDR1 is KGHSH and CDR2 LQKENI. Trimming pared 6 bases from V and 3 bases from J, leaving 15 bases between. In nucleotides, the CDR3 is TGTGCCAGCTCCTCTCGCCTGGGGGGCTACGAGCAGTACTTC. Protein sequence: CASSSRLGGYEQYF. Using reference TRBV18 and TRBJ2-7 for the parts outside the CDR3, the full variable domain is NAGVMQNPRHLVRRRGQEARLRCSPMKGHSHVYWYRQLPEEGLKFMVYLQKENIIDESGMPKERFSAEFPKEGPSILRIQQVVRGDSAAYFCASSSRLGGYEQYFGPGTRLTVT.

This clonotype was detected only a few times. The chain combines TRBV5-1 with TRBJ2-5; 7 nucleotides agree with TRBD2. The CDR3 runs 15 residues. V trimming: 6 bases; J trimming: 2 bases; junction bases outside the gene matches: 10. Germline CDR1 reads SGHRS; CDR2 reads YFSETQ. The CDR3 is CASTLAGVEQETQYF. CDR3 DNA: TGCGCCAGCACCTTAGCGGGTGTGGAACAAGAGACCCAGTACTTC.

The chain is built from TRBV20-1 and TRBJ2-1, with TRBD1 as a possible D gene (6 bases). CDR3 length: 15 amino acids. The V end was cut by 4 bases, the J end by 0 bases, with 13 bases between. Germline V CDR1 and CDR2: DFQATT, SNEGSKA (reference sequence). The CDR3 reads CSAINTGSSYNEQFF. CDR3 in DNA: TGCAGTGCTATTAATACAGGGAGCTCCTACAATGAGCAGTTCTTC.

This clonotype was found a few times. This chain uses TRBV20-1 with TRBJ2-1; possible D gene TRBD1, 6 bases. The germline V gene encodes CDR1 DFQATT and CDR2 SNEGSKA (reference sequence). V was pared by 0 bases and J by 0 bases, with 15 bases between. The length of the CDR3 is 17 residues. Written as DNA, the CDR3 is TGCAGTGCTAGAGATGAGGGGCAGGGGTACTCCTACAATGAGCAGTTCTTC. Translating gives CSARDEGQGYSYNEQFF.

The chain employs TRBV3-1 and TRBJ2-1, with D possibly matching TRBD2 (5 bases). Trimming left V 7 bases short and J 3 bases short, with 16 bases between. This CDR3 contains 15 residues. Germline CDR1 reads LGHDT; CDR2 reads YNNKEL (reference sequence). CDR3 nucleotides: TGTGCCAGCACCGCAAGCGGTGAGGGCTACAATGAGCAGTTCTTC. Translating it yields CASTASGEGYNEQFF.